This record looks at one TCR beta chain sequence and its context. This clone was seen once. Its antigen is not yet known. The sample holds no much larger clone one base away, and base qualities are not on file. Read against the paper, the sample's time point label means: baseline before first vaccination. The treatment or condition label, as the study defines it: meningococcal conjugate vaccine given as trial control. Samples from vaccinated people were obtained from the UK trials COV001 and COV002, which included a single-blind randomized controlled phase 2/3 trial of AZD1222 (ChAdOx1 nCoV-19) in healthy adults. For TCRbeta chain sequencing, PBMC samples were collected from trial participants at day 0 and at day 28 after the second dose. The sample comes from a study of T cell responses to AZD1222 COVID-19 vaccine (dated by TCRdb to about 2021). For the wider study: TCR sequencing was performed for 230 to 250 trial participants, of whom roughly 200 were given two doses of AZD1222 and 26 were given two doses of MenACWY control vaccine. Trial participants were enrolled into age subgroups of 18-55, 56-69 and 70-plus years, which contained around 140, 26 and 57 TCR-sequenced participants, respectively.

The CDR3 regions of human TCRbeta chains were subjected to immunosequencing. The source study handled its data this way. TCRs in the repertoires were matched against a reference library of SARS-CoV-2-specific TCRs that had been generated with the MIRA antigen-specificity platform. Breadth was defined as the fraction of unique TCRs that were SARS-CoV-2-associated. Depth was defined as the fraction of total T cells that were SARS-CoV-2-associated. Using the MIRA data, each spike-specific TCR was mapped to the spike region that the TCR reacts to and placed in a CD4 or CD8 class. Log10-transformed breadth and depth values were compared by one-way ANOVA with Sidak's multiple comparisons tests. TCRdb stores this immuneACCESS table with in-frame sequences only. Part of the clones is absent; in the studies checked, under half of the shortfall reflects unresolved V genes, and no reason is known for the rest. That table supplies the V and J calls and clone size; D and trimming were determined from the DNA. Recorded for this sample are roughly 140,000 clones; around 88% of them occurred a single time. The ten largest account for 3% to 3.5% of the sample.

Findings and caveats that apply to the study as a whole: The vaccine-associated CD4 TCRs covered the entire spike protein, and the dominant responses fell in regions 160-218 and 743-854. A significant rise in spike-specific TCR breadth and depth was observed after two AZD1222 doses relative to day 0 and relative to MenACWY recipients. Conclusions about previously exposed vaccinees were limited because only six AZD1222 recipients were SARS-CoV-2 seropositive at baseline. Most participants were white British and females outnumbered males, and the authors suggested that clonal diversity may have been underestimated. Because no day 14 peak-response samples were available, the repertoires could be characterized only after the peak T cell response. Reportedly, close to half of the unique spike-specific TCRs recognized epitopes lying outside the regions that are mutated in the B.1.351 and B.1.1.7 variants. The 56-69-year group was small, and its depth increase did not reach significance, likely because of low power.

This receptor was identified in an adult in good health. Here the sequenced sample was peripheral blood, taken on day 0 of MenACWY control vaccination.

The CDR3 loop reads CASRGTGTRGTDTQYF. The DNA is as follows: TGTGCCAGTAGGGGAACTGGGACACGGGGCACAGATACGCAGTATTTT. The V and J genes are TRBV19 and TRBJ2-3; tentative D gene TRBD1, with 6 bases matching. V and J lose 6 bases and 1 base, and a span of 17 bases separates them. From the cysteine up to the phenylalanine, the CDR3 has a length of 16 residues. Left in the record is the CDR3 DNA by itself, 48 bases read in frame from the first base. CDR1 and CDR2 are read off the germline V gene (reference sequence) as LNHDA and SQIVND.